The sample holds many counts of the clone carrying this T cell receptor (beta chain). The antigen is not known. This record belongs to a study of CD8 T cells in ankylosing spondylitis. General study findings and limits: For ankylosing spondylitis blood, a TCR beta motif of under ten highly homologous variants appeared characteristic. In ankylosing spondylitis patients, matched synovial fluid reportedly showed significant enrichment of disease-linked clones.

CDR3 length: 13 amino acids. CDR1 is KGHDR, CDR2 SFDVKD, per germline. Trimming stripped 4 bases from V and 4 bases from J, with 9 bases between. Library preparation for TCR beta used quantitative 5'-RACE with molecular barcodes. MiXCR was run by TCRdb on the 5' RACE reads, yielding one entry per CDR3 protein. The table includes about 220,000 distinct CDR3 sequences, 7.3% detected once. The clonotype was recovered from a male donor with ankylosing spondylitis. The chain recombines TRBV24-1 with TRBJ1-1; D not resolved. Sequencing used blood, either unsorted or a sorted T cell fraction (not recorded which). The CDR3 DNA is TGTGCCACCAGTGAAGCATGGGGCACTGAAGCTTTCTTT. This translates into CATSEAWGTEAFF.